These T cell receptor beta chains were read from a single sample in a study of CXCR3-negative and CXCR3-positive naive CD8 T cells. TCRdb re-called the 5' RACE reads; one entry per CDR3 protein, DNA not given. This repertoire comprises 38,000 or so distinct CDR3 sequences; its ten largest clones make up around 1.9%. Specimen: naive CXCR3- CD8+ T cells from blood. The receptors originated from a human donor in good health. Some clones in this sample may be carry-over from other donors' samples. CDR3s include the opening cysteine and the closing phenylalanine or tryptophan. Fields, in order: V gene, J gene, CDR3 protein.

TRBV27	TRBJ2-7	CASSLSLTTSYEQYF
TRBV20-1	TRBJ2-1	CSASAGGAYNEQFF
TRBV4-3	TRBJ2-7	CASSQDSSAGGPYEQYF
TRBV7-3	TRBJ1-1	CASSLGTGDKTEAFF
TRBV5-6	TRBJ2-3	CASRPGQVPDTQYF
TRBV28	TRBJ2-2	CASSLLGALNTGELFF
TRBV29-1	TRBJ1-2	CSVEAGTVYGYTF
TRBV20-1	TRBJ2-7	CSASMAGAYEQYF
TRBV20-1	TRBJ2-7	CSATPTGLGEQYF
TRBV20-1	TRBJ2-1	CSARTSNRYNEQFF
TRBV5-1	TRBJ2-7	CASSPSWTGYSYEQYF